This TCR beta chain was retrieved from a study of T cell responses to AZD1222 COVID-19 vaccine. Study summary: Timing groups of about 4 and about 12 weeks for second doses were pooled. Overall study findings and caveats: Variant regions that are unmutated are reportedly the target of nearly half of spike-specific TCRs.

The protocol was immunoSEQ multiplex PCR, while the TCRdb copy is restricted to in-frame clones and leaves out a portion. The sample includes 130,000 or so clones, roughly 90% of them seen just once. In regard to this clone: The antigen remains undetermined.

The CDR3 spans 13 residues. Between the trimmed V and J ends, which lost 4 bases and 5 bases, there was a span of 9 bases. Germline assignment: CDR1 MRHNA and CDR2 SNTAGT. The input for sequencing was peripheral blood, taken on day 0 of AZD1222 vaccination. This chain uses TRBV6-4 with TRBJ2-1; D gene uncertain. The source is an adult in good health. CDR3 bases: TGTGCCAGCAGTGGAGCAGAAAACAATGAGCAGTTCTTC. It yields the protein CASSGAENNEQFF.